This TCR beta chain was captured by sequencing in a study of blood T cell repertoires in COVID-19. Germline V gene sequence: CDR1 SGHRS, CDR2 YFSETQ. The CDR3 has 14 amino acids. Deletions cut 1 base from V and 1 base from J, with 8 bases between. The table lists this clone with a count of one. Only in-frame clones appear in the TCRdb table, and some are missing; sequencing was by immunoSEQ multiplex PCR. The sample has approximately 200,000 clones; roughly 88% are singletons. The clonotype was recovered from a human donor with active or convalescent COVID-19. The donor label of this sample is uncertain. Material: peripheral blood. The rearrangement joins TRBV5-1 to TRBJ1-2; unclear D gene. This chain's CDR3 is CASSLQAFNYGYTF. The CDR3, as DNA: TGCGCCAGCAGCTTGCAGGCCTTTAACTATGGCTACACCTTC.